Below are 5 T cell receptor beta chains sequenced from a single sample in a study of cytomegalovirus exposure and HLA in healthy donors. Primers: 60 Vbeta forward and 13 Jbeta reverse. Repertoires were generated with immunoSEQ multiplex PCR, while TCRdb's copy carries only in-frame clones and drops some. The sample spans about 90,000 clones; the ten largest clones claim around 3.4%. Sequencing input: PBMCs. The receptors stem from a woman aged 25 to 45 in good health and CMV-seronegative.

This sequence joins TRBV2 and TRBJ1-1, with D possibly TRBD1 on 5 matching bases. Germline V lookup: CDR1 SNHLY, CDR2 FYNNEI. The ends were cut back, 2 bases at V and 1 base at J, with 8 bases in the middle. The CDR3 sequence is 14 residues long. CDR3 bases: TGTGCCAGCAGTGAATACGGGGGGAACACTGAAGCTTTCTTT. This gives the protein CASSEYGGNTEAFF.

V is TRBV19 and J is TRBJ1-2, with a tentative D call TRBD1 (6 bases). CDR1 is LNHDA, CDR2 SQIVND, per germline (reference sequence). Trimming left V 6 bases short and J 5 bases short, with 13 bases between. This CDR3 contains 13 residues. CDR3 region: CASSPRTEYGYTF. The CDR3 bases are TGTGCCAGTAGCCCCCGGACAGAATATGGCTACACCTTC.

The CDR3: CASSPSRDSYQETQYF. As DNA, the CDR3 is TGTGCCAGCAGCCCATCTAGGGACAGTTACCAAGAGACCCAGTACTTC. The chain combines TRBV7-9 with TRBJ2-5; TRBD1 matches at 7 bases. Looked up from germline, CDR1 is SEHNR and CDR2 is FQNEAQ (reference sequence). The CDR3 is 16 residues long. J was trimmed by 0 bases and V by 5 bases; bases with no gene match: 9.

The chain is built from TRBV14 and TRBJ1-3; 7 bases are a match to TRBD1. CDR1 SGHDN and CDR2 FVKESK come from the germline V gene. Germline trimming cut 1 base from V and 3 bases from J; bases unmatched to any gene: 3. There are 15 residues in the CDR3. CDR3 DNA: TGTGCCAGCAGCCAAGCTTGGACAGGTGGAAACACCATATATTTT. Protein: CASSQAWTGGNTIYF.

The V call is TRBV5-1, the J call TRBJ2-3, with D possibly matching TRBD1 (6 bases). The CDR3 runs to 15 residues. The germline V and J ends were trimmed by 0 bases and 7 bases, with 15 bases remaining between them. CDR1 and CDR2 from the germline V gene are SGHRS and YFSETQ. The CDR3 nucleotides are TGCGCCAGCAGCTTGGAGGCCGGACAGACGAATACGCAGTATTTT. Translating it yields CASSLEAGQTNTQYF.